Reported below is one T cell receptor (beta chain). There is no known antigen for this receptor. Library method: the immunoSEQ multiplex PCR assay. A mixture of 60 forward primers for TCR Vbeta segments and 13 reverse primers for TCR Jbeta segments was used in the multiplex PCR. A multiplex PCR assay on genomic DNA amplified the CDR3 region of rearranged TCR beta genes. Amplified TCR beta libraries were sequenced as 87-base-pair reads on the Illumina HiSeq System. The authors' pipeline ran thus. A later analysis tallied 80 million to 95 million unique TCR beta chains across the 666 repertoires, and some 10 million of those chains were shared by two or more donors. Raw reads were error-corrected and collapsed into unique sequences with a nearest-neighbor algorithm that merged closely related sequences to remove PCR and sequencing errors. To assign V, D and J gene segments, CDR3 sequences were aligned to IMGT reference sequences. For a sequence to be retained, a match of at least six nucleotides was required to both a V gene segment and a J gene segment. Rearrangements were classified as productive when the CDR3 lacked stop codons and remained in frame with V and J, and all other rearrangements were classified as non-productive. CDR3 was defined according to IMGT convention as the region running from the second conserved V-encoded cysteine to the conserved J-encoded phenylalanine. Sequences without an unambiguous match to a single V gene segment were excluded from the earlier analysis of over 500 of the donors. An earlier analysis of almost 600 of the donors classified V segments as functional when productive rearrangements were above 56.7% and as segregating when the standard deviation between donors was above 5%. A statistical classification framework was built to diagnose cytomegalovirus status from the catalog of TCR beta chain sequences. In a later analysis, V and J genes were assigned by comparing TCR nucleotide sequences against IMGT/GENE-DB human TR gene sequences. A later analysis assigned CDR3 sequences and most-parsimonious VDJ recombination scenarios with the TCRdist pipeline. A later analysis defined each TCR beta chain by its CDR3 amino acid sequence plus V-gene family, and excluded reads lacking a unique V-gene family. To address suspected cross-contamination and a sequencing artifact, a later analysis removed over 500 highly shared, low-generation-probability nucleotide sequences. In a later analysis, a clonal expansion index for each public chain was calculated from normalized within-repertoire ranks of inferred template counts. Generation probabilities in a later analysis came from a VDJ recombination model fitted to out-of-frame rearrangements, and those results were checked against IGoR. In a later analysis, TCR-TCR, TCR-HLA and TCR-CMV co-occurrence was scored with hypergeometric tests, and a repertoire-size bias correction was applied to TCR pairs. A later analysis estimated false discovery rates by permuting HLA or CMV assignments 20 times. In a later analysis, co-occurring TCRs were grouped using DBSCAN, with TCRdist sequence similarity added in when clustering inside HLA-allele-positive subsets. Co-occurrence clustering excluded repertoires with fewer than 30,000 or more than 120,000 public chains, plus five with anomalous nucleotide sharing. TCRdb's version of the immuneACCESS table is confined to in-frame rearrangements and falls short of the full clone set. An unresolved V gene accounts for under half of the shortfall where checked; the remainder is of unknown origin. Clone size and the V and J calls come from that table; the DNA yielded D and trimming. This sample's table lists tens of thousands of clones. Over 0.55% of the sample lies in the top ten.

The sample originates from a study of cytomegalovirus exposure and HLA in healthy donors (dated by TCRdb to 2017 to 2019). About the study as a whole: An earlier analysis of approximately 640 of the donors reported about 250 Gb of sequence data and roughly 100 million unique TCR beta sequences from roughly 200 million T cells. Roughly 310 gigabases of sequencing data and approximately 85 million unique TCR sequences were included in an early release covering about 600 HLA-typed donors. Of the 300 to 500 genotyped donors, 65% to 90% were placed in the genetic ancestry cluster associated with self-reported Caucasian donors. The study aimed to test whether signatures of past pathogen exposure could be identified by cataloging public T cell receptors. The study used immunosequencing to profile the T cell repertoires of more than 650 subjects and linked those repertoires to cytomegalovirus serostatus. Along with the approximately 600-subject first cohort, a separate validation cohort of 120 different subjects was used. To predict cytomegalovirus infection status, the study combined high-throughput TCR immunosequencing, statistical association of individual TCRs with disease status, and machine learning. In a later analysis, previously published TCR beta repertoires from some 640 donors were re-analyzed and high-resolution HLA genotyping was added so that TCR occurrence patterns could be studied. Rather than using new phenotypic data, the later analysis identified candidate immune exposures from TCR beta sequences and from how often those sequences occurred across donors. An earlier analysis of several hundred of the donors applied high-throughput TCR beta sequencing to assess whether each TCR beta V gene segment acted as functional or pseudogenic. Donor age, sex, ethnicity and CMV serostatus were compiled together with the repertoire data. Genome-wide SNP genotypes for about 65% of the roughly 670 donors were used in a later genetic analysis, which treated that subset as a discovery cohort. Every discovery cohort repertoire had been produced on one sequencing platform. HLA typing included class I and class II loci at four-digit resolution. Typing coverage varied by locus: roughly 629-640 donors for A, B, C, DRB1 and DQB1; more than 500 for DQA1; around 610 for DPA1; approximately 470 for DPB1. About 5 DR-DQ haplotypes were handled as single units for association and clustering, since linkage in the cohort was strong. Among some 410 genotyped donors of the cohort, an average of approximately 240,000 unique TCR beta nucleotide sequences was sequenced per donor, of which 15% to 20% were non-productive.

Overall results and qualifications from the work: Correlated functional status among segregating V segments might be attributable to linkage disequilibrium, but an unknown experimental factor could not be ruled out. Cytomegalovirus status was reported to be diagnosed by the classifier with high specificity and sensitivity in both the original and validation cohorts. Three of the identified cytomegalovirus-associated TCR beta chains were confirmed in vitro to be specific for cytomegalovirus antigens. Because HLA typing was missing for some donors at each locus, association tests included only the typed subset. Most TCR sequences were observed very rarely across donors, whereas some public TCRs were present in many individuals. For the cohort, immune exposure information was limited to CMV serostatus. When HLA alleles, especially DR and DQ, strongly co-occurred, attributing TCR associations to individual alleles was difficult. A total of fewer than 200 TCR beta chains were listed by the study as associated with cytomegalovirus. In this cohort, only TCR beta chains were sequenced, and detectable features were limited by the absence of alpha or paired-chain data. Broadly in line with IMGT annotations, most TCR beta V segments showed up in productive rearrangements about 87% or about 30% of the time in an earlier analysis of some 590 of the donors. The 87-base-pair reads could not distinguish some IMGT-functional V segments, including TRBV6-2 and TRBV6-3, so those segments were excluded. In a later analysis, 16,951 TCR beta sequences were associated with specific HLA alleles at a false discovery rate of 0.05. Compared with equally common non-associated chains, HLA-associated TCR beta chains in a later analysis were more clonally expanded and had lower generation probabilities. Over 15 rarely observed V segments, including chromosome 9 orphons, were excluded from the earlier analysis of approximately 600 of the donors because counts were too low. The presence/absence analyses assumed that sequencing depth was roughly uniform across donors, and that assumption may not be true. Compared with the roughly 710-donor mean, donors in an Asian-associated ancestry cluster had fewer N-insertions in productive TCRs, according to a later genetic analysis. An association between a missense DCLRE1C variant and V-gene and J-gene trimming of TCR beta chains was found in a later genetic analysis and replicated in an independent cohort. A further reported finding was that TCR beta sequences accurately predicted the HLA-A and HLA-B alleles for most subjects in the first cohort. A later analysis found that TCR association rates varied across HLA loci, with DRB1 alleles showing the most associated TCRs and HLA-C alleles the fewest. A cluster of highly shared sequence variants was judged likely to be a technical artifact of the sequencing pipeline. A later analysis found that most CMV-associated TCR beta chains appeared HLA-restricted, with HLA associations seemingly driven largely by CMV exposure. Several of the top co-occurrence clusters appeared to be linked to parvovirus B19, influenza, CMV and Epstein-Barr virus, according to a later analysis. The authors suggested that the approach could potentially be extended to other disease states and immunological phenotypes.

The germline V gene (reference sequence) yields PRHDT for CDR1 and FYEKMQ for CDR2. Taken from cysteine to phenylalanine, the CDR3 has 16 residues. Kept here is only the CDR3 DNA, which spans 48 bases and is read in frame from base 1. Trimming costs V 0 bases and J 2 bases, and their ends lie 8 bases apart. The cohort comprised some 700 healthy bone marrow donors. All cohort members were sampled while nominally healthy, although unrecorded immune exposures were likely present. The donor tested CMV seronegative, placing the donor among the 350 to 400 seronegative members of the cohort. Every donor gave a peripheral blood sample, and the peripheral blood mononuclear cells from that sample were used for TCR beta sequencing. The Qiagen DNeasy Blood Extraction Kit was used to extract genomic DNA from the blood cell samples.

The V and J genes are TRBV13 and TRBJ2-6; 6 matching bases give a weak D call of TRBD2. The sequence derives from a man younger than 45 in good health and CMV-seronegative. Sequenced sample: PBMCs. Read as DNA, the sequence is TGTGCCAGCAGCTTAGGCGGGGAGGCTGGGGCCAACGTCCTGACTTTC. Its translation is CASSLGGEAGANVLTF.